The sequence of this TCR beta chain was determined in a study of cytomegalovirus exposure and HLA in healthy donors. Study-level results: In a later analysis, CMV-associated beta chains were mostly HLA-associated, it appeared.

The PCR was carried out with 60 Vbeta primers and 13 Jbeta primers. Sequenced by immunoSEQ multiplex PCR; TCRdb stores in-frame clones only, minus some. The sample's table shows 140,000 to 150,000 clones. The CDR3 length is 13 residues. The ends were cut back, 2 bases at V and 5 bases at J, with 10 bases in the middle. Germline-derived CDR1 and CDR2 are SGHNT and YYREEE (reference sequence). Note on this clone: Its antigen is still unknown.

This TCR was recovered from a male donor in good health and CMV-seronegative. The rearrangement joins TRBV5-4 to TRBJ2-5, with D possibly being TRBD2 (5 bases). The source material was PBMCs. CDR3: CASSFPGLETQYF. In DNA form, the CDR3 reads TGTGCCAGCAGCTTCCCGGGGTTGGAGACCCAGTACTTC. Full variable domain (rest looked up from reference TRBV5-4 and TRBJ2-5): ETGVTQSPTHLIKTRGQQVTLRCSSQSGHNTVSWYQQALGQGPQFIFQYYREEENGRGNFPPRFSGLQFPNYSSELNVNALELDDSALYLCASSFPGLETQYFGPGTRLLVL.